The clone carrying this T cell receptor beta chain was recorded a few times. Its antigen is not identified. These data belong to a study of blood T cells in healthy people across ages. The CDR3 contains 12 residues. Trimming cost V 6 bases and J 3 bases, with 5 bases left between them. Germline lookup yields CDR1 MNHEY and CDR2 SVGAGI. Alongside a J-beta primer mix, a sample-barcoded 5' primer served in a second PCR lasting 7 to 11 cycles. MiXCR, run by TCRdb on the 5' RACE reads, gives a single entry per CDR3 protein. This sample yields 1.5 million to 2 million distinct CDR3 sequences, of which about 31% are seen a single time; approximately 11% belongs to the top ten. Study results and caveats: Older individuals had lower TCR beta diversity per million T cells (the decline was roughly linear). Comparison with aged donors showed that long-lived donors had more naive CD4+ cells and higher diversity.

Sequenced sample: blood. The TCR comes from a woman in her 30s in good health. This rearrangement joins TRBV6-5 to TRBJ2-2; no reliable D call. CDR3: CASSTHTGELFF. The DNA of the CDR3 is TGTGCCAGCAGCACTCACACCGGGGAGCTGTTTTTT.